Below, 3 T cell receptor beta chains from the same sample are listed, as sequenced in a study of sequential checkpoint blockade in melanoma. The treatment was: randomized to nivolumab then ipilimumab (arm A) or the reverse (arm B). Sequenced by immunoSEQ multiplex PCR; TCRdb stores in-frame clones only, minus some. Of 25,000 to 35,000 clones listed, over 60% are singletons. The sequencing here drew on CD8+ T cells sorted from blood (inferred from file names), taken from a patient given nivolumab and ipilimumab in sequence. These receptor sequences come from a human donor with melanoma.

The V and J genes are TRBV29-1 and TRBJ2-3; D gene uncertain. The germline V and J ends were trimmed by 2 bases and 2 bases, with 11 bases remaining between them. Germline V gene lookup returns CDR1 SQVTM and CDR2 ANQGSEA. CDR3 length equals 14 residues. Here the CDR3 DNA reads TGCAGCGTTGAATTGGCGGATGACACAGATACGCAGTATTTT. It is translated as CSVELADDTDTQYF.

The chain couples TRBV14 to TRBJ2-7; TRBD1 might be the D (5 bases). V dropped 4 bases and J dropped 2 bases, with 12 bases sitting between them. The CDR3 extends over 14 amino acids. Per the germline V gene, CDR1 is SGHDN and CDR2 is FVKESK. This CDR3 reads CASSPFGQAYEQYF. The CDR3 region has the DNA TGTGCCAGCAGCCCCTTTGGACAAGCCTACGAGCAGTACTTC.

The chain combines TRBV19 with TRBJ1-1; 7 bases are a match to TRBD1. Trimming at V came to 5 bases and at J to 4 bases, leaving 7 bases not matched to a gene. From germline, CDR1 is LNHDA and CDR2 SQIVND (reference sequence). The CDR3 extends over 14 amino acids. The CDR3 bases are TGTGCCAGTAGTCCATGGACAGGCGGCACTGAAGCTTTCTTT. It encodes CASSPWTGGTEAFF.